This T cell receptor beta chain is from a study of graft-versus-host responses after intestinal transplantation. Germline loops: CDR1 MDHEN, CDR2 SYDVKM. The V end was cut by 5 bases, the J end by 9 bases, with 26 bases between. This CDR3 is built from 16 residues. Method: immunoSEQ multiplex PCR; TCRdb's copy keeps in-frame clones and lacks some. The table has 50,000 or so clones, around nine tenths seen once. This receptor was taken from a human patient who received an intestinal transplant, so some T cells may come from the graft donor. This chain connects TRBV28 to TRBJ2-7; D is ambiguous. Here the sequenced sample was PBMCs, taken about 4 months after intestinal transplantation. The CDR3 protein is CASSTNRASAAGAQYF. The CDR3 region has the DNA TGTGCCAGCAGTACCAACCGGGCGTCGGCCGCCGGTGCGCAGTACTTC.